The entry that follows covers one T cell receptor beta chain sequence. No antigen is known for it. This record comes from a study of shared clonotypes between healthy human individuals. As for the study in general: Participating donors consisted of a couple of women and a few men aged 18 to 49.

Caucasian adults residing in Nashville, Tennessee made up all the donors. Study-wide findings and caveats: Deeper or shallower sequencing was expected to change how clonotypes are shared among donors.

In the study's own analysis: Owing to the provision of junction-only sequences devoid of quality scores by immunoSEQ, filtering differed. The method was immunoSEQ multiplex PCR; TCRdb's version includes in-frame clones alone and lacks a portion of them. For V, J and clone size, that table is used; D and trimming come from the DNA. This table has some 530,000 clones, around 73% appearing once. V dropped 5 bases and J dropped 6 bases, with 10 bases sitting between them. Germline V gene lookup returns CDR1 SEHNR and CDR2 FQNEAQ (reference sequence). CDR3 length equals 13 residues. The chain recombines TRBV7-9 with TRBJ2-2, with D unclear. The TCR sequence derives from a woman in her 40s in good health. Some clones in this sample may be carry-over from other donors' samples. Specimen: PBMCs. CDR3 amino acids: CASSLFGAGELFF. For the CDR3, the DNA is TGTGCCAGCAGCCTCTTTGGCGCCGGGGAGCTGTTTTTT.